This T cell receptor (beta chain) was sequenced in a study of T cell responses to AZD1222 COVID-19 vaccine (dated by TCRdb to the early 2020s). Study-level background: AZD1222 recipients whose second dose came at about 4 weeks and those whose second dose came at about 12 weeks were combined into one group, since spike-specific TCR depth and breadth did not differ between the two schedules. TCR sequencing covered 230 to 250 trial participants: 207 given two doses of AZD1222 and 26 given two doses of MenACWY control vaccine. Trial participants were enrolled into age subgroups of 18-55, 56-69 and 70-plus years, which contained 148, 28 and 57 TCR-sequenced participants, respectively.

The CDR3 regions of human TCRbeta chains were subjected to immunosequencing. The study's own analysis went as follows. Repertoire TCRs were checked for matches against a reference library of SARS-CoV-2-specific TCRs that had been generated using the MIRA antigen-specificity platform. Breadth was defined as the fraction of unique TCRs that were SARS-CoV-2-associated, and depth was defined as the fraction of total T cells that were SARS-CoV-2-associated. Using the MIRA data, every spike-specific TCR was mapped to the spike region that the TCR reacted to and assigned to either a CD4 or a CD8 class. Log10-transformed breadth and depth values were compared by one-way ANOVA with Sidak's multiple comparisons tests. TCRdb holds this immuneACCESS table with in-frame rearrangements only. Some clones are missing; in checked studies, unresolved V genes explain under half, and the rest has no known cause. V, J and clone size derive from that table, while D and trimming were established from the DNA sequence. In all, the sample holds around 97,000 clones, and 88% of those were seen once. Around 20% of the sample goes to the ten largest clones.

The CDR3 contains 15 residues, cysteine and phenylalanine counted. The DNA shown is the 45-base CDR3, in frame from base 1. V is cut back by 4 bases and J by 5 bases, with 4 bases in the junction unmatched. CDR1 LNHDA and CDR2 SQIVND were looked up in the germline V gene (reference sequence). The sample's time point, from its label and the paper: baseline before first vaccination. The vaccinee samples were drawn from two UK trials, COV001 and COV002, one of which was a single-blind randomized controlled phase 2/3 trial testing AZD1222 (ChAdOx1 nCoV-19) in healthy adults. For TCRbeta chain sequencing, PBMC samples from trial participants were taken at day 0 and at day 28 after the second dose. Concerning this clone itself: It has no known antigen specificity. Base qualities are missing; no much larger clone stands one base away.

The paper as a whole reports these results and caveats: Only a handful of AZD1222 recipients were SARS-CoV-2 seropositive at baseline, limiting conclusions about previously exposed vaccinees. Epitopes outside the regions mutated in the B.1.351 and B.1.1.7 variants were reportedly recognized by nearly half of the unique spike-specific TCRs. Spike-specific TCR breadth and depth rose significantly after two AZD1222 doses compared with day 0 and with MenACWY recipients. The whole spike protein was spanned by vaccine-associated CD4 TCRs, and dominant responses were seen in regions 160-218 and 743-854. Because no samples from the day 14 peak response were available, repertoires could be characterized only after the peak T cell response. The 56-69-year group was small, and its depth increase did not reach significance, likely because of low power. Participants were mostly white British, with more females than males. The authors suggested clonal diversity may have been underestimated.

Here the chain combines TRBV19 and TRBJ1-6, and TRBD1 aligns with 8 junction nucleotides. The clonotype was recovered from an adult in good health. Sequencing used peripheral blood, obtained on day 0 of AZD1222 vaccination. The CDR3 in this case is CASSKPGQDNSPLHF. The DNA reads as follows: TGTGCCAGTAGTAAACCGGGACAGGATAATTCACCCCTCCACTTT. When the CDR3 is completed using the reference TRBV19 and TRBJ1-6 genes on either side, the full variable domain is DGGITQSPKYLFRKEGQNVTLSCEQNLNHDAMYWYRQDPGQGLRLIYYSQIVNDFQKGDIAEGYSVSREKKESFPLTVTSAQKNPTAFYLCASSKPGQDNSPLHFGNGTRLTVT.